This T cell receptor beta chain was captured by sequencing in a study of cytomegalovirus exposure and HLA in healthy donors. Study at large: Earlier, about 180 million T cells were analyzed, and 95 million to 140 million unique TCR beta sequences were found among them.

Turning to this clone: Its antigen is undetermined.

Healthy bone marrow donors formed the donor group. Use of 60 Vbeta and 13 Jbeta primers characterized the PCR. Assay used: immunoSEQ multiplex PCR; TCRdb lists only in-frame clones, some missing. The table has about 160,000 clones, roughly 80% seen once. General study findings and limits: Productive status was seen about 90% or about 30% of the time for most TCR beta V segments in an earlier analysis.

V lost 4 bases and J lost 1, with 9 bases in between. Germline CDR1 is SGHDT and CDR2 is YYEEEE. The CDR3 is 14 residues long. The chain combines TRBV5-6 with TRBJ1-5; maybe TRBD1 (6 bases). The clonotype originates from a man under 40 in good health and CMV-seronegative. Source material: PBMCs. The CDR3 loop reads CASSHGQSNQPQHF. CDR3 sequence (DNA): TGTGCCAGCAGCCACGGACAGAGCAATCAGCCCCAGCATTTT.